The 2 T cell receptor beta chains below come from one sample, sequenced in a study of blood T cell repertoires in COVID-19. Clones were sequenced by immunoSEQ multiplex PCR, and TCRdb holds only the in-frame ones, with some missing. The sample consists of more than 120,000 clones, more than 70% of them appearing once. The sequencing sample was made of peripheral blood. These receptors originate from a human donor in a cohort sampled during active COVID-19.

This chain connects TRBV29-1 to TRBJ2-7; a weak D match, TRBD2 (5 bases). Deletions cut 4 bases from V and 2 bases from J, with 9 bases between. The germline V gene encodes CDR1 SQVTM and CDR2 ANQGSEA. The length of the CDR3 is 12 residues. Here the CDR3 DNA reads TGCAGCGTTGCACTAGAAGCCTACGAGCAGTACTTC. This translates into CSVALEAYEQYF.

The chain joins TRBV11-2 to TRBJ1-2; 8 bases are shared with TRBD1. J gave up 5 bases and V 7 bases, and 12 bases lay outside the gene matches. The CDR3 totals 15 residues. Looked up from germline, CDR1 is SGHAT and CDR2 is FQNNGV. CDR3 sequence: CASTGIGQGIYGYTF. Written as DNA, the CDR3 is TGTGCCAGCACCGGAATCGGACAGGGTATTTATGGCTACACCTTC.